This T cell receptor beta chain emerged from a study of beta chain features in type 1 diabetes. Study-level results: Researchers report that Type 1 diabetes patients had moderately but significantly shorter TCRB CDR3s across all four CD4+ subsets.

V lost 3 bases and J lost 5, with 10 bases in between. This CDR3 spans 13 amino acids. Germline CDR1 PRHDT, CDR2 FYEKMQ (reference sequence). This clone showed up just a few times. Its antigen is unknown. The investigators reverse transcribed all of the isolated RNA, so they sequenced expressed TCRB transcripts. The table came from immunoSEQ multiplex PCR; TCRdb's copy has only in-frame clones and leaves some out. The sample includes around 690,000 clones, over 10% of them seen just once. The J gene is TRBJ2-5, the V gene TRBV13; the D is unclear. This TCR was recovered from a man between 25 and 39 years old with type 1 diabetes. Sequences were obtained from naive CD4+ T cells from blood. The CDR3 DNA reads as TGTGCCAGCAGCTTTGTAGCAGAGGAGACCCAGTACTTC. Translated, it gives CASSFVAEETQYF.